This T cell receptor (beta chain) was sequenced during a study of blood T cell repertoires in COVID-19. At the level of the study: Both acute and convalescent COVID-19 samples were obtained from the United States, Italy and Spain.

Clones were read by immunoSEQ multiplex PCR, and TCRdb kept only the in-frame ones, dropping some. The sample consists of 170,000 or so clones, around 82% of them appearing once. V was pared by 6 bases and J by 0 bases, with 4 bases of the junction left unmatched. The germline gives CDR1 SNHLY, CDR2 FYNNEI. The CDR3 consists of 14 residues. Sequencing was carried out using peripheral blood. The chain carries TRBV2 and TRBJ1-1; 7 bases fit TRBD1. The TCR comes from a young man with active or convalescent COVID-19. CDR3 DNA sequence: TGTGCCAGCAGGAAACAGGGGTTGAACACTGAAGCTTTCTTT. It translates to CASRKQGLNTEAFF.